The text below deals with one T cell receptor (beta chain). V lost 1 base and J lost 1, with 19 bases in between. The CDR3 spans 18 residues. Germline CDR1 and CDR2: SGHVS and FNYEAQ. This sample was included in a study of cytotoxic CD8 clonotypes in ibrutinib-treated CLL. The protocol was immunoSEQ multiplex PCR, while the TCRdb copy is restricted to in-frame clones and leaves out a portion. Of about 140,000 clones in the sample, more than 85% are singletons; the top ten hold 11%. The chain recombines TRBV7-6 with TRBJ1-1; possible D gene TRBD1, 6 bases. This clonotype was sampled from a human donor with chronic lymphocytic leukemia. The starting material was PBMCs, obtained after 12 months of ibrutinib treatment. CDR3 sequence: CASSLGRDTEFSNTEAFF. The CDR3 DNA follows: TGTGCCAGCAGCTTAGGCCGGGACACGGAATTCTCGAACACTGAAGCTTTCTTT. The variable domain in full, completed from reference TRBV7-6 and TRBJ1-1, reads GAGVSQSPRYKVTKRGQDVALRCDPISGHVSLYWYRQALGQGPEFLTYFNYEAQQDKSGLPNDRFSAERPEGSISTLTIQRTEQRDSAMYRCASSLGRDTEFSNTEAFFGQGTRLTVV.